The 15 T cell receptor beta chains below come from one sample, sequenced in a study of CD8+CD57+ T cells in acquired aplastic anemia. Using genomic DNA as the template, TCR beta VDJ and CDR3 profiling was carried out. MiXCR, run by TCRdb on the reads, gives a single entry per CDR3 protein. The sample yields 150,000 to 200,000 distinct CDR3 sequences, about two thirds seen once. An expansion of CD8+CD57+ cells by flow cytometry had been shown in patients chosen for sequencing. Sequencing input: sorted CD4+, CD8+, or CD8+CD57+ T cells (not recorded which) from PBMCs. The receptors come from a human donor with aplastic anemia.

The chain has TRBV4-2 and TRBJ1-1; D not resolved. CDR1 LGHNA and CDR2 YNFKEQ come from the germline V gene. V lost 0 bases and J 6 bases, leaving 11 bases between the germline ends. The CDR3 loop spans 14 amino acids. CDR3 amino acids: CASSQDWQSPEAFF. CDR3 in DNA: TGTGCCAGCAGCCAAGATTGGCAGTCCCCTGAAGCTTTCTTT.

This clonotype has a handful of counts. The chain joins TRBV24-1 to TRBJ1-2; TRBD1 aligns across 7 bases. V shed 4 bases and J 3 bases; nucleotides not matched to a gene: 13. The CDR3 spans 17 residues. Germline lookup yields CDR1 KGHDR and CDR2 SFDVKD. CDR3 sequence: CATSDHSLGGKDYGYTF. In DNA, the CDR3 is TGTGCCACCAGTGACCACTCTTTAGGGGGCAAGGACTATGGCTACACCTTC.

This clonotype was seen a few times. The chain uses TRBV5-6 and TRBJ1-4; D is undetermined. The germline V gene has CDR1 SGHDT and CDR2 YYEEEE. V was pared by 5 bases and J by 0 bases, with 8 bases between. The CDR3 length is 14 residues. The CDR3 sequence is CASSPFATNEKLFF. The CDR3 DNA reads TGTGCCAGCAGTCCGTTTGCAACTAATGAAAAACTGTTTTTT. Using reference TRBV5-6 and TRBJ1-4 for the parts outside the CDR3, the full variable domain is DAGVTQSPTHLIKTRGQQVTLRCSPKSGHDTVSWYQQALGQGPQFIFQYYEEEERQRGNFPDRFSGHQFPNYSSELNVNALLLGDSALYLCASSPFATNEKLFFGSGTQLSVL.

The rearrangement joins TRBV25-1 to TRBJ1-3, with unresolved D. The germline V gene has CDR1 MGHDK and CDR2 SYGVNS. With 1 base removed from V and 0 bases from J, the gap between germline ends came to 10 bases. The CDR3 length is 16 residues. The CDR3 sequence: CASSEFGPGSGNTIYF. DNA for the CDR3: TGTGCCAGCAGTGAATTTGGTCCAGGCTCTGGAAACACCATATATTTT.

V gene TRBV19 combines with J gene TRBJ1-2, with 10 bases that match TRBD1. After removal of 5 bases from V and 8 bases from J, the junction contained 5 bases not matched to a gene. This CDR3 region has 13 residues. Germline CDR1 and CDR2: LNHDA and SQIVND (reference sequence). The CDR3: CASSGGDRGGYTF. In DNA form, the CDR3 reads TGTGCCAGTAGTGGGGGGGACAGGGGCGGCTACACCTTC.

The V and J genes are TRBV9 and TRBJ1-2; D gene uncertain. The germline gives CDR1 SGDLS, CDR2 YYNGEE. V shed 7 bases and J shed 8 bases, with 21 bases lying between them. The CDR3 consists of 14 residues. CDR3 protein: CASGLGLGRRGYTF. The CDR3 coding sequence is TGTGCCAGCGGCTTAGGGTTGGGGAGGAGAGGCTACACCTTC.

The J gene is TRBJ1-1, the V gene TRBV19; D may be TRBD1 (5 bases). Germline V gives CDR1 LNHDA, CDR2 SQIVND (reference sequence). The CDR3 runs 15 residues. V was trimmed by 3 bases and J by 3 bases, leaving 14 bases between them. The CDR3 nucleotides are TGTGCCAGTAGTATTCGGGGCAGAAGAGACACTGAAGCTTTCTTT. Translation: CASSIRGRRDTEAFF.

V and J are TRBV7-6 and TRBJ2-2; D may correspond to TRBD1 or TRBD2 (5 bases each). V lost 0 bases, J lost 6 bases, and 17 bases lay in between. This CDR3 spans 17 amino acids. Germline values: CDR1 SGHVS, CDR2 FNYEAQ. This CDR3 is CASSLAFMAGSAGELFF. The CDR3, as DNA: TGTGCCAGCAGCTTAGCCTTTATGGCAGGGAGTGCCGGGGAGCTGTTTTTT.

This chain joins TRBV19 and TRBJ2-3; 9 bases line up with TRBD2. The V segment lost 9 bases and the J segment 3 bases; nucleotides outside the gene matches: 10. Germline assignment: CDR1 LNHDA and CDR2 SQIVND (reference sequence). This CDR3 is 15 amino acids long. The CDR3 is CASSPGTSPTDTQYF. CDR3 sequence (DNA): TGTGCCAGCAGCCCCGGGACTAGCCCAACAGATACGCAGTATTTT.

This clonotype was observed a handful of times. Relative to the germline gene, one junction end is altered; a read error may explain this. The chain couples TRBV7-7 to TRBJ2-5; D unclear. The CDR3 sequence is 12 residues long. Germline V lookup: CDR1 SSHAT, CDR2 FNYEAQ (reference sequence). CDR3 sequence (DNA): TGTGCTAGCAGCCCGCTTTCAGAGACCCAGTACTTC. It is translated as CASSPLSETQYF. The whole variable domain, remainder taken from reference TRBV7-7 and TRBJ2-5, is GAGVSQSPRYKVTKRGQDVTLRCDPISSHATLYWYQQALGQGPEFLTYFNYEAQPDKSGLPSDRFSAERPEGSISTLTIQRTEQRDSAMYRCASSPLSETQYFGPGTRLLVL.

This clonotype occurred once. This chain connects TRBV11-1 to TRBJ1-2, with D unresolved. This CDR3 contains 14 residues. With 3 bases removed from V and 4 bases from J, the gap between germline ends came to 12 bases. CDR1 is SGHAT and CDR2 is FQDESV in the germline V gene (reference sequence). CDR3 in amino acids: CASSLEGSPYGYTF. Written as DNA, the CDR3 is TGTGCCAGCAGCTTGGAGGGCAGTCCCTATGGCTACACCTTC.

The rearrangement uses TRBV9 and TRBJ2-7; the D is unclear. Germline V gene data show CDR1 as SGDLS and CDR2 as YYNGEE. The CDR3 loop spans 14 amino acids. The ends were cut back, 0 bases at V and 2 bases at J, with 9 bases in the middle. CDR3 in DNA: TGTGCCAGCAGCGTAGGGGCGGAGCCCTACGAGCAGTACTTC. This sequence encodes CASSVGAEPYEQYF.

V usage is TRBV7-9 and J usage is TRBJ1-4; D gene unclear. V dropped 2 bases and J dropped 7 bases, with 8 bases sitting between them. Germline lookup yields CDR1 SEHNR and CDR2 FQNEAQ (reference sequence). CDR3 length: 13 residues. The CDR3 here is CASSLPPIEKLFF. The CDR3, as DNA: TGTGCCAGCAGCTTACCCCCAATTGAAAAACTGTTTTTT.

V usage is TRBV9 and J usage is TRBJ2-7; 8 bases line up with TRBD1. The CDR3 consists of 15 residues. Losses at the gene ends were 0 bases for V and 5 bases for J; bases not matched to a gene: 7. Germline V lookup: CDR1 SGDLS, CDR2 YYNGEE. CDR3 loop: CASSVGLDRDHEQYF. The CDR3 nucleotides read TGTGCCAGCAGCGTAGGGTTGGACAGGGACCACGAGCAGTACTTC.

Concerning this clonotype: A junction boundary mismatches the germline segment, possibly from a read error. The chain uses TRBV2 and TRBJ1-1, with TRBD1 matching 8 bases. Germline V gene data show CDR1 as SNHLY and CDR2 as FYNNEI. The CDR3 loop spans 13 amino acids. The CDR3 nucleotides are TGTGCCAGCAGACAGGACAGGGACACTGAAGCTCTCTTT. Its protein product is CASRQDRDTEALF.